The next 23 T cell receptor beta chains were all read from a single sample in a study of early T cells in non-severe SARS-CoV-2 infection. Each CDR3 protein is one row after TCRdb ran MiXCR on the 5' RACE reads. Among 25,000 to 30,000 distinct CDR3 sequences listed, around 4.5% were seen once. Sequencing was carried out using whole blood. These receptors came from an adult who was a healthcare worker with PCR-confirmed SARS-CoV-2 infection or an uninfected control (not recorded which).

This clonotype was recorded at least ten times. V gene TRBV7-8 combines with J gene TRBJ2-2, with D perhaps TRBD2 (6 bases). Between the trimmed V and J ends, which lost 5 bases and 1 base, there was a span of 11 bases. Germline V CDR1 and CDR2: SGHVS, FQNEAQ. The length of the CDR3 is 15 residues. The CDR3 reads CASSLRLGNTGELFF. The CDR3 DNA reads TGTGCCAGCAGCCTGCGACTAGGGAACACCGGGGAGCTGTTTTTT.

This clonotype was observed at least ten times. The chain is built from TRBV5-1 and TRBJ2-1; perhaps TRBD2 as D (6 bases). The length of the CDR3 is 15 residues. From germline, CDR1 is SGHRS and CDR2 YFSETQ. The V end lost 1 base, the J end lost 4 bases, and 12 bases lay between the germline ends. The CDR3, as DNA: TGCGCCAGCAGCTTGACCCCGGGACTGTACAATGAGCAGTTCTTC. Encoded protein: CASSLTPGLYNEQFF.

This clonotype was seen at least ten times. The gene calls are TRBV28 and TRBJ2-7; D uncertain. V was shortened by 2 bases and J by 3 bases, with 14 bases between the two germline ends. The CDR3 has 15 amino acids. Germline V gives CDR1 MDHEN, CDR2 SYDVKM. In DNA, the CDR3 is TGTGCCAGCAGTTTAACGTCCAGGTCAAACTACGAGCAGTACTTC. It yields the protein CASSLTSRSNYEQYF.

This clonotype showed up just a few times. The chain links TRBV3-1 to TRBJ2-4; D might be TRBD1 (6 bases). Germline V gene data show CDR1 as LGHDT and CDR2 as YNNKEL (reference sequence). This CDR3 comprises 14 residues. The V and J ends lost 0 bases and 6 bases respectively, with 9 bases between them. The CDR3 here is CASSQDAQGNIQYF. The DNA of the CDR3 is TGTGCCAGCAGCCAAGACGCACAGGGAAACATTCAGTACTTC.

This clonotype was detected many times. This chain connects TRBV7-6 to TRBJ2-7; 8 nucleotides match TRBD1. Germline values: CDR1 SGHVS, CDR2 FNYEAQ. The CDR3 is 14 residues long. V gave up 5 bases and J gave up 6 bases; unmatched junction bases: 9. The CDR3 DNA sequence: TGTGCCAGCAGCAACGGACAGGGACCCGTCGAGCAGTACTTC. Encoded protein: CASSNGQGPVEQYF.

J is TRBJ2-7 and V is TRBV21-1; TRBD1, the D gene given by the table, was not confirmed from the DNA. TRBV21-1 is a pseudogene locus. This CDR3 spans 16 amino acids. CDR3 region: CASSTAPDREDYEQYF. In DNA form, the CDR3 reads TGTGCCAGCAGCACCGCCCCGGACAGGGAAGACTACGAGCAGTACTTC.

This clonotype was detected many times. The chain has TRBV6-5 and TRBJ1-1; possibly TRBD1 for D (6 bases). From germline, CDR1 is MNHEY and CDR2 SVGAGI. With 4 bases removed from V and 11 bases from J, the gap between germline ends came to 11 bases. This CDR3 has 11 residues. The CDR3, as DNA: TGTGCCAGCAGTTCCCCGGGGGGCGCTTTCTTT. Encoded protein: CASSSPGGAFF.

This clonotype was detected ten times or more. J is TRBJ2-1 and V is TRBV12-3 or TRBV12-4; TRBD2 aligns across 10 bases. The V and J ends lost 5 bases and 8 bases, in that order; junction bases with no gene match: 9. This CDR3 comprises 15 residues. CDR3: CASSPRASGGDEQFF. CDR3 nucleotides: TGTGCCAGCAGTCCCCGCGCTAGCGGGGGTGATGAGCAGTTCTTC.

This chain uses TRBV7-6 with TRBJ2-2; a possible D gene is TRBD2 (5 bases). V lost 2 bases and J 5 bases, leaving 6 bases between the germline ends. This CDR3 has 13 amino acids. Looked up from germline, CDR1 is SGHVS and CDR2 is FNYEAQ. The CDR3 region has the DNA TGTGCCAGCAGCTTAACGGGGACCGGGGAGCTGTTTTTT. Encoded protein: CASSLTGTGELFF.

The table lists this clonotype with many counts. J is TRBJ2-3 and V is TRBV20-1; TRBD1 aligns across 8 bases. Trimming at V came to 4 bases and at J to 0 bases, leaving 9 bases not matched to a gene. The germline V gene encodes CDR1 DFQATT and CDR2 SNEGSKA (reference sequence). The CDR3 extends over 16 amino acids. CDR3 protein: CSATGARGPSTDTQYF. Written as DNA, the CDR3 is TGCAGTGCTACCGGGGCCAGGGGGCCTAGCACAGATACGCAGTATTTT.

The chain couples TRBV10-2 to TRBJ2-7, with D perhaps being TRBD1 or TRBD2 (5 bases each). The CDR3 contains 17 residues. Trimming removed 0 bases at V and 5 bases at J, with 20 bases between. Germline CDR1 is WSHSY and CDR2 is SAAADI. This CDR3 is CASSESDGTRVVDEQYF. The CDR3 nucleotides read TGCGCCAGCAGTGAGTCGGATGGGACGAGGGTTGTGGACGAGCAGTACTTC.

This clonotype has only a few counts. The chain is built from TRBV6-1 and TRBJ2-2; D unclear. CDR1 is MNHNS and CDR2 is SASEGT in the germline V gene. Trimming stripped 7 bases from V and 1 base from J, with 19 bases between. This CDR3 comprises 17 residues. The CDR3 here is CASTVQLDLLNTGELFF. The CDR3 DNA sequence: TGTGCCAGCACGGTACAGCTCGACCTTTTGAACACCGGGGAGCTGTTTTTT.

In this sample, this clonotype turned up a few times. The rearrangement uses TRBV6-1 and TRBJ1-4, with D unclear. There are 13 residues in the CDR3. The ends were cut back, 6 bases at V and 8 bases at J, with 13 bases in the middle. The germline V gene encodes CDR1 MNHNS and CDR2 SASEGT. The CDR3 loop reads CASSPADREKLFF. The CDR3 DNA reads TGTGCCAGCAGCCCGGCGGACCGAGAAAAACTGTTTTTT.

This clonotype was recorded a few times. This chain joins TRBV11-2 and TRBJ1-1; perhaps TRBD1 as D (6 bases). The CDR3 totals 15 residues. The V end was cut by 3 bases, the J end by 0 bases, with 11 bases between. CDR1 and CDR2 (germline): SGHAT, FQNNGV. CDR3 nucleotides: TGTGCCAGCAGCTTCTTTCAGGGGTTGAACACTGAAGCTTTCTTT. Amino acid sequence: CASSFFQGLNTEAFF.

This clonotype was seen many times. The J gene is TRBJ1-3, the V gene TRBV6-5; the D gene is possibly TRBD1 (5 bases). Germline-derived CDR1 and CDR2 are MNHEY and SVGAGI. The CDR3 totals 13 residues. V was clipped by 0 bases and J by 8 bases, with 8 bases between them. CDR3 amino acids: CASSYSLGHTIYF. CDR3 bases: TGTGCCAGCAGTTACTCCTTGGGACACACCATATATTTT.

The V and J genes are TRBV28 and TRBJ2-3; TRBD2 matches 11 bases. The CDR3 consists of 15 residues. The V and J ends lost 3 bases and 3 bases, in that order; junction bases with no gene match: 2. The germline gives CDR1 MDHEN, CDR2 SYDVKM. Here the CDR3 DNA reads TGTGCCAGCAGTTTGGGGACTAGCGGTACAGATACGCAGTATTTT. As protein: CASSLGTSGTDTQYF.

This clonotype appeared a few times. The chain joins TRBV10-2 to TRBJ2-1; possible D gene TRBD2, 5 bases. The CDR3 contains 12 residues. Germline CDR1 and CDR2: WSHSY and SAAADI. Deletions cut 2 bases from V and 15 bases from J, with 14 bases between. As DNA, the CDR3 is TGCGCCAGCAGTGAGGCGGGCGCGGAATGGTTCTTC. Its protein product is CASSEAGAEWFF.

This clonotype was found many times. This chain links TRBV4-1 with TRBJ1-5; D is unresolved. Trimming removed 0 bases from V and 3 bases from J, with 15 bases in between. The CDR3 runs to 17 residues. CDR1 is MGHRA, CDR2 YSYEKL, per germline. The chain's CDR3 is CASSQEGGRKHNQPQHF. The DNA for the CDR3 is TGCGCCAGCAGCCAAGAAGGAGGGCGGAAGCACAATCAGCCCCAGCATTTT.

This clonotype has at least ten counts. The chain combines TRBV6-1 with TRBJ2-3; D gene unclear. Germline values: CDR1 MNHNS, CDR2 SASEGT. The CDR3 has 16 residues. The ends were cut back, 2 bases at V and 8 bases at J, with 20 bases in the middle. In nucleotides, the CDR3 is TGTGCCAGCAGTGAATGGAGCGTTTCTTGGCGGCCTACGCAGTATTTT. Translated, it gives CASSEWSVSWRPTQYF.

This clonotype counts as medium-sized. This sequence joins TRBV2 and TRBJ2-1; D is uncertain. Germline V CDR1 and CDR2: SNHLY, FYNNEI. The CDR3 is 11 amino acids. V shed 3 bases and J shed 14 bases, with 11 bases lying between them. The CDR3 DNA follows: TGTGCCAGCAGTGAGTCACGTGACAAGTTCTTC. Encoded protein: CASSESRDKFF.

This clonotype is medium-sized (0.01 to 0.1%) in the sample. This chain uses TRBV6-1 with TRBJ2-7; D not resolved. The germline CDR1 and CDR2 sequences are MNHNS and SASEGT. CDR3 length equals 12 residues. Between the trimmed V and J ends, which lost 6 bases and 2 bases, there was a span of 8 bases. CDR3 region: CASSAMAYEQYF. CDR3 bases: TGTGCCAGCAGCGCCATGGCCTACGAGCAGTACTTC.

This clonotype occurred many times. The rearrangement links TRBV11-2 to TRBJ2-1; D may match TRBD1 or TRBD2 (5 bases each). This CDR3 region has 16 residues. Germline-derived CDR1 and CDR2 are SGHAT and FQNNGV. V was trimmed by 1 base and J by 1 base, leaving 11 bases between them. The CDR3 nucleotides read TGTGCCAGCAGCTTAGGCCGGGGCGGTTCCTACAATGAGCAGTTCTTC. This codes for CASSLGRGGSYNEQFF.

This clonotype came up many times. The chain couples TRBV7-8 to TRBJ2-3; 8 bases are a match to TRBD2. Germline loops: CDR1 SGHVS, CDR2 FQNEAQ. V dropped 8 bases and J dropped 1; count of bases not matched to a gene: 5. The CDR3 loop spans 14 amino acids. The CDR3 here is CASVEAGGTDTQYF. DNA for the CDR3: TGTGCCAGCGTCGAAGCGGGGGGCACAGATACGCAGTATTTT. Looking up the rest from reference TRBV7-8 and TRBJ2-3 gives the full variable domain: GAGVSQSPRYKVAKRGQDVALRCDPISGHVSLFWYQQALGQGPEFLTYFQNEAQLDKSGLPSDRFFAERPEGSVSTLKIQRTQQEDSAVYLCASVEAGGTDTQYFGPGTRLTVL.